The present entry profiles one T cell receptor (beta chain) with its context. Its target is not known. The sample belongs to a study of blood T cells in healthy people across ages. A sample-barcoded 5' primer and a J-beta primer mix were used in a second PCR of roughly 7 to 12 cycles. TCRdb re-called the 5' RACE reads through MiXCR, storing one row per CDR3 protein. The table has 1.2 million to 1.5 million distinct CDR3 sequences, 55% to 75% seen once. CDR1 and CDR2 (germline): SQVTM, ANQGSEA. V trimming: 4 bases; J trimming: 5 bases; junction bases outside the gene matches: 4. This CDR3 is 14 amino acids long. General observations from the study: Naive T cell percentage by flow cytometry tracked strongly with beta diversity.

The TCR was taken from a young man in good health. Material for sequencing was blood. The chain links TRBV29-1 to TRBJ2-7, with 14 bases lining up with TRBD2. CDR3 loop: CSVAGTSGGDEQYF. DNA of the CDR3: TGCAGCGTTGCGGGGACTAGCGGGGGCGACGAGCAGTACTTC.